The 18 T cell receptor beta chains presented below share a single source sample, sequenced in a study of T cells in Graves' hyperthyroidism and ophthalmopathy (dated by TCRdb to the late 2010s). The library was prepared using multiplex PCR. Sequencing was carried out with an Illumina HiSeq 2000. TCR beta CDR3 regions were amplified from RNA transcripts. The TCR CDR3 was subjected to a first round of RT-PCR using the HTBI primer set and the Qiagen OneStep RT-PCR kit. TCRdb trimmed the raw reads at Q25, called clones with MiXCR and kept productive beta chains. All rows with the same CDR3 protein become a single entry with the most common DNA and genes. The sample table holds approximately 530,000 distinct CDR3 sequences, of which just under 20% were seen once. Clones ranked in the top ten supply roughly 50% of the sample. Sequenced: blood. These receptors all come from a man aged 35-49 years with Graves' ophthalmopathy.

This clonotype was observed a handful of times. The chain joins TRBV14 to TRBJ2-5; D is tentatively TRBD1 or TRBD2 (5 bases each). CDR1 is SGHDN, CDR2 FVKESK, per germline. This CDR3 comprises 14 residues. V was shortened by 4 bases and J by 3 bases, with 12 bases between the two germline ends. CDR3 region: CASSPVGTEETQYF. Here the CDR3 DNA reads TGTGCCAGCAGCCCCGTGGGGACGGAAGAGACCCAGTACTTC. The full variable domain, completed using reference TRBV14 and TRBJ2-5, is EAGVTQFPSHSVIEKGQTVTLRCDPISGHDNLYWYRRVMGKEIKFLLHFVKESKQDESGMPNNRFLAERTGGTYSTLKVQPAELEDSGVYFCASSPVGTEETQYFGPGTRLLVL.

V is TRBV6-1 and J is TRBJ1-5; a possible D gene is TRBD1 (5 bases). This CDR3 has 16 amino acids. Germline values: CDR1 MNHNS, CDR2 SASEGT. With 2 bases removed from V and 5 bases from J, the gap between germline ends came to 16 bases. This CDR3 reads CASSEFKGTTYQPQHF. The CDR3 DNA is TGTGCCAGCAGTGAATTTAAGGGGACCACTTATCAGCCCCAGCATTTT.

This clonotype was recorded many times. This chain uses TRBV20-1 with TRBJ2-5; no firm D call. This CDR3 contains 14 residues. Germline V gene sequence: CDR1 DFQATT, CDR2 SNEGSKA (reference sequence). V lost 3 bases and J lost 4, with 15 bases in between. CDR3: CSASSRRIRETQYF. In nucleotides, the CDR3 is TGCAGTGCTAGCTCCAGGAGAATCCGAGAGACCCAGTACTTC.

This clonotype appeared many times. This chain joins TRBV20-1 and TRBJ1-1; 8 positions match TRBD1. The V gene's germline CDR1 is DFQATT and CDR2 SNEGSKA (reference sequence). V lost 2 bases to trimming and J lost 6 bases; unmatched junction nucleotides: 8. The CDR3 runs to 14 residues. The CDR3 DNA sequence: TGCAGTGCTAGAAAGGACAGGGAACGCGCTGAAGCTTTCTTT. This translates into CSARKDRERAEAFF.

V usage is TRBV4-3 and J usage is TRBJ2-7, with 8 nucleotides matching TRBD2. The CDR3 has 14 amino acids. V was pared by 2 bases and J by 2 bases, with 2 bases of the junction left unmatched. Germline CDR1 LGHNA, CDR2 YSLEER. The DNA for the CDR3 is TGCGCCAGCAGCCAACGGGAGGGACCCTACGAGCAGTACTTC. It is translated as CASSQREGPYEQYF.

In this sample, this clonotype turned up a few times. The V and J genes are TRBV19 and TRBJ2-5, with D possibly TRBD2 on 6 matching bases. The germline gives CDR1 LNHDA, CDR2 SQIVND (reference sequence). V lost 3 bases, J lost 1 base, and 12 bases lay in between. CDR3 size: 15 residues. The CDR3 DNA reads TGTGCCAGTAGTATGGCCGGGAGCGTCCAAGAGACCCAGTACTTC. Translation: CASSMAGSVQETQYF.

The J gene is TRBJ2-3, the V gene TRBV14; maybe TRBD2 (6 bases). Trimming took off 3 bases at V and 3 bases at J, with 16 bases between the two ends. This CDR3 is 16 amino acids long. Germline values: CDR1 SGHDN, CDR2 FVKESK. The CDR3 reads CASSQRGRAPTDTQYF. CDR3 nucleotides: TGTGCCAGCAGCCAGCGGGGACGGGCACCGACAGATACGCAGTATTTT.

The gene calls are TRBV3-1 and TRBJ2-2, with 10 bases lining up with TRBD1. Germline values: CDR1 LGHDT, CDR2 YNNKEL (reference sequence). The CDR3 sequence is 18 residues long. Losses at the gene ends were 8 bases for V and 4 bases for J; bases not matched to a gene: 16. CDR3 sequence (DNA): TGTGCCAGCTCACCTCGGGACAGGGGTCGGGCGGGCACCGGGGAGCTGTTTTTT. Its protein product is CASSPRDRGRAGTGELFF.

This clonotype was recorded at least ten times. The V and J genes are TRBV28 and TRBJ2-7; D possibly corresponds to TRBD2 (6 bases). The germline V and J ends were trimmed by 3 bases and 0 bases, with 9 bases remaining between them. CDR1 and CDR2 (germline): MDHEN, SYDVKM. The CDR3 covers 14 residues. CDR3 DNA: TGTGCCAGCAGTTTTTGGCGGGGCTCCTACGAGCAGTACTTC. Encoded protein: CASSFWRGSYEQYF.

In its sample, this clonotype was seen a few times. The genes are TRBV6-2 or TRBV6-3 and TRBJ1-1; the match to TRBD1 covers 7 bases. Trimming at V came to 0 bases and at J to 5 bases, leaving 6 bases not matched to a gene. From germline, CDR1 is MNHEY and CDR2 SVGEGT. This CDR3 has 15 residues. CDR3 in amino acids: CASSYSRQGKTEAFF. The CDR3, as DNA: TGTGCCAGCAGTTACTCGAGACAGGGCAAGACTGAAGCTTTCTTT.

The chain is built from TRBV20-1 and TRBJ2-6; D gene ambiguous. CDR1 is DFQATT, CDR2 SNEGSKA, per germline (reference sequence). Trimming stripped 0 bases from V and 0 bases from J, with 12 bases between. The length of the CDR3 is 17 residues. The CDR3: CSARESETASGANVLTF. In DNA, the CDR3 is TGCAGTGCTAGAGAGTCTGAAACCGCCTCTGGGGCCAACGTCCTGACTTTC.

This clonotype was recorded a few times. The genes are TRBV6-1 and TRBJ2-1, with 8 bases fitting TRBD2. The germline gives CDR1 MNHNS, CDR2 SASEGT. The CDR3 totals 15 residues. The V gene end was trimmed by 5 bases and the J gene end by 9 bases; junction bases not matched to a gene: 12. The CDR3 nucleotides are TGTGCCAGCAGTCGAGGACTAGCCAGGGATGGTGAGCAGTTCTTC. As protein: CASSRGLARDGEQFF.

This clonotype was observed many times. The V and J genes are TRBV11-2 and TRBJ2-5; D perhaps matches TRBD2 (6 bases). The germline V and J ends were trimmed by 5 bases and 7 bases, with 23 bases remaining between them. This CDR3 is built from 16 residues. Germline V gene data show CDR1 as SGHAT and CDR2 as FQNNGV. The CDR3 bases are TGTGCCAGCAGCCGTGAGAGCGGGCTTGGAAGCGGGACCCAGTACTTC. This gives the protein CASSRESGLGSGTQYF.

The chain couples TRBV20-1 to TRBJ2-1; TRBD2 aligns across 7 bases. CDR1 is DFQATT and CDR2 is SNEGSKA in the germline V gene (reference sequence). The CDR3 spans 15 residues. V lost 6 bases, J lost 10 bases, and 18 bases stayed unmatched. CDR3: CSAALLDGRTNEQFF. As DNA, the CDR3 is TGCAGTGCCGCGTTGCTCGACGGGAGGACCAACGAGCAGTTCTTC.

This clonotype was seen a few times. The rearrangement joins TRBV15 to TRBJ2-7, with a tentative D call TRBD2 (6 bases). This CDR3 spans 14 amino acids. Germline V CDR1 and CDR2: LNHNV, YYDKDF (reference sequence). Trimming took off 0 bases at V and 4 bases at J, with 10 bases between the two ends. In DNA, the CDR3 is TGTGCCACCAGCAGAGATGGGAGCGGGTACGAGCAGTACTTC. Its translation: CATSRDGSGYEQYF.

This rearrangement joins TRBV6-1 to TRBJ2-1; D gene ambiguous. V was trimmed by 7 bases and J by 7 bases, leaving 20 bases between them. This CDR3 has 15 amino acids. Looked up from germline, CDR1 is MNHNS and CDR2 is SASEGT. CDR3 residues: CASTPRAYDGNEQFF. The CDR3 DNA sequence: TGTGCCAGCACCCCCCGGGCATACGATGGGAATGAGCAGTTCTTC.

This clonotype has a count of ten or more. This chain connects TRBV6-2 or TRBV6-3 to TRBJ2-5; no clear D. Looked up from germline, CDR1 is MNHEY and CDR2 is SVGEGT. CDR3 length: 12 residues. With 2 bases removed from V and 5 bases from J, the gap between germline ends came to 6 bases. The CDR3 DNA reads TGTGCCAGCAGTTACATGTCGGAGACCCAGTACTTC. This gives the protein CASSYMSETQYF.

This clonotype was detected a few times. CDR3 sequence: CATSDPPQSSYNEQFF. CDR3 bases: TGTGCCACCAGTGATCCCCCGCAGAGCTCCTACAATGAGCAGTTCTTC. The rearrangement links TRBV24-1 to TRBJ2-1; no firm D call. CDR3 size: 16 residues. With 3 bases removed from V and 0 bases from J, the gap between germline ends came to 11 bases. Germline V CDR1 and CDR2: KGHDR, SFDVKD.